This T cell receptor beta chain was found in a study of T cells after yellow fever vaccination. About the study: Fractions low in cell number were prepared with SMART-Seq v4 Ultra Low Input.

This clonotype has only a few counts. A universal primer site and UMIs were added as TCR cDNA was made by 5'RACE template switching. Using its own MiXCR run on the 5' RACE reads, TCRdb lists one record per CDR3 protein. The table shows around 400,000 distinct CDR3 sequences, with 11% occurring only once. Here the sequenced sample was PBMCs, taken on the day of the first yellow fever vaccination. This sequence originates from a man aged 18 to 29 who received the YFV17D yellow fever vaccine.

The CDR3 DNA sequence: TGTGCCAGCAGCTATGGACAGGGAAAACTGTTTTTT. Protein product: CASSYGQGKLFF. The gene calls are TRBV5-8 and TRBJ1-4; TRBD1 aligns across 8 bases. This CDR3 has 12 amino acids. Looked up from germline, CDR1 is SGHTS and CDR2 is YDEGEE. The J segment lost 10 bases and the V segment lost 3 bases, leaving 2 bases of the junction unmatched. Full variable domain (rest looked up from reference TRBV5-8 and TRBJ1-4): EAGVTQSPTHLIKTRGQQATLRCSPISGHTSVYWYQQALGLGLQFLLWYDEGEERNRGNFPPRFSGRQFPNYSSELNVNALELEDSALYLCASSYGQGKLFFGSGTQLSVL.